This is a list of T cell receptor beta chains from one sample in a study of chemoradiotherapy in HPV16-positive cancers. Measured with immunoSEQ multiplex PCR; TCRdb has only the in-frame clones, and not every one. The table includes some 11,000 clones, around 66% detected once. This specimen was acquired from a patient who underwent chemoradiotherapy. The receptors here all came from a human donor with HPV-associated anogenital cancer. The conserved cysteine and the conserved F or W are not part of the CDR3 here. D genes are given only for firm matches. Only part of the rows carry a size: once, few, many, or a class if the clone is expanded.

clone size: .; D gene: TRBD2; V gene: TRBV27; CDR3 protein: ATGTSGNAYNEQF
clone size: .; D gene: .; V gene: TRBV19; CDR3 protein: ASGGRGHGYT
clone size: .; D gene: .; V gene: TRBV5-1; CDR3 protein: ASSPTGDYTDTQY
clone size: .; D gene: .; V gene: TRBV11-2; CDR3 protein: ASSSLWGGRNKETQY
clone size: few; D gene: .; V gene: TRBV14; CDR3 protein: ASSLQGVGNTIY
clone size: .; D gene: .; V gene: TRBV2; CDR3 protein: ASSPGRGPT
clone size: .; D gene: TRBD2; V gene: TRBV11-2; CDR3 protein: ASSLGLGSRSEQY
clone size: .; D gene: TRBD1; V gene: TRBV2; CDR3 protein: ASSPLIRDRGSDEQY
clone size: once; D gene: .; V gene: TRBV5-4; CDR3 protein: ASSDPFRTASYEQY
clone size: .; D gene: TRBD2; V gene: TRBV10-3; CDR3 protein: AISPSGALDTQY
clone size: few; D gene: .; V gene: TRBV21-1; CDR3 protein: ASSKASRGGFSFYEQY
clone size: .; D gene: .; V gene: TRBV12-2; CDR3 protein: ASRPLTGRDGELF
clone size: once; D gene: TRBD1; V gene: TRBV28; CDR3 protein: ASTELGTGNARGYT
clone size: .; D gene: TRBD1; V gene: TRBV28; CDR3 protein: ASSAGGKLF
clone size: .; D gene: TRBD1; V gene: TRBV27; CDR3 protein: ASLGAGGDYT
clone size: .; D gene: .; V gene: TRBV5-1; CDR3 protein: ASSIPTVNTEAF
clone size: .; D gene: .; V gene: TRBV28; CDR3 protein: ASSLDSYKREPQH
clone size: .; D gene: TRBD2; V gene: TRBV19; CDR3 protein: ASTALAGYNEQF
clone size: .; D gene: .; V gene: TRBV2; CDR3 protein: ASKDGATVTYEQY
clone size: .; D gene: .; V gene: TRBV27; CDR3 protein: ASSARMGAKGDTQY
clone size: .; D gene: .; V gene: TRBV25-1; CDR3 protein: ASRGLARGYT
clone size: .; D gene: .; V gene: TRBV29-1; CDR3 protein: SVVKEGLEQF
clone size: few; D gene: .; V gene: TRBV28; CDR3 protein: ASSLTATYNEQF
clone size: .; D gene: .; V gene: TRBV7-8; CDR3 protein: ASSLDGSRRETQY
clone size: .; D gene: TRBD1; V gene: TRBV15; CDR3 protein: ATRSDRGSSYEQY
clone size: .; D gene: .; V gene: TRBV5-1; CDR3 protein: ASSLGSIQEIQY
clone size: .; D gene: TRBD1; V gene: TRBV6-5; CDR3 protein: ASSNTQGARETQY
clone size: .; D gene: .; V gene: TRBV2; CDR3 protein: ASQGPIYNEQF
clone size: once; D gene: TRBD1; V gene: TRBV5-8; CDR3 protein: ASSPDRGLYEQY
clone size: .; D gene: .; V gene: TRBV6-1; CDR3 protein: ASRDSWDTYEQY
clone size: .; D gene: TRBD2; V gene: TRBV28; CDR3 protein: ASSPGGSSYNEQF
clone size: .; D gene: TRBD1; V gene: TRBV5-4; CDR3 protein: ASSRTGGSYEQY